The 30 T cell receptor beta chains given below trace back to one sample, sequenced in a study of control samples from healthy donors and cancer patients. Some clones are missing from TCRdb's copy, which holds only in-frame ones; the method was immunoSEQ multiplex PCR. Here the sample spans under 80,000 clones, approximately 80% being singletons. Sample: blood. These receptor sequences come from a man aged 50 to 59 in good health.

The rearrangement joins TRBV29-1 to TRBJ2-7, with D perhaps TRBD2 (6 bases). V dropped 5 bases and J dropped 1 base, with 12 bases sitting between them. The CDR3 is 13 amino acids. Germline V gene sequence: CDR1 SQVTM, CDR2 ANQGSEA. The CDR3 is CSVSTRLSYEQYF. CDR3 DNA: TGCAGCGTTTCGACTAGATTGTCCTACGAGCAGTACTTC.

The chain links TRBV6-5 to TRBJ1-5, with a possible D match to TRBD1 (6 bases). Trimming shortened V by 4 bases and J by 6 bases, and 7 bases separated the two germline ends. This CDR3 has 12 amino acids. CDR1 is MNHEY and CDR2 is SVGAGI in the germline V gene. The CDR3 DNA is TGTGCCAGCAGTTTCAGGGGTCAGCCCCAGCATTTT. This codes for CASSFRGQPQHF.

The V and J genes are TRBV5-4 and TRBJ2-5, with unresolved D. This CDR3 is 13 amino acids long. The germline V gene encodes CDR1 SGHNT and CDR2 YYREEE (reference sequence). Trimming left V 0 bases short and J 2 bases short, with 5 bases between. This CDR3 reads CASSLELQETQYF. The CDR3 DNA reads as TGTGCCAGCAGCTTGGAACTACAAGAGACCCAGTACTTC. The variable domain in full, with the rest retrieved from reference TRBV5-4 and TRBJ2-5, is ETGVTQSPTHLIKTRGQQVTLRCSSQSGHNTVSWYQQALGQGPQFIFQYYREEENGRGNFPPRFSGLQFPNYSSELNVNALELDDSALYLCASSLELQETQYFGPGTRLLVL.

The chain links TRBV29-1 to TRBJ2-3, with 7 bases identical to TRBD2. Trimming removed 5 bases from V and 2 bases from J; junction bases left unmatched: 7. The CDR3 runs to 14 residues. Germline assignment: CDR1 SQVTM and CDR2 ANQGSEA. The CDR3 bases are TGCAGCGTTCGCGTTAGCGGGCTCACAGATACGCAGTATTTT. Its protein is CSVRVSGLTDTQYF.

This clone was counted once. This chain links TRBV12-3 or TRBV12-4 with TRBJ1-4; D gene ambiguous. V gave up 4 bases and J gave up 2 bases, with 5 bases separating them. This CDR3 contains 13 residues. The CDR3: CASSYSTNEKLFF. Written as DNA, the CDR3 is TGTGCCAGCAGTTACAGTACTAATGAAAAACTGTTTTTT.

This clone was seen a handful of times. The V and J genes are TRBV18 and TRBJ2-2; D is possibly TRBD1 or TRBD2 (5 bases each). This CDR3 is built from 14 residues. Germline CDR1 is KGHSH and CDR2 is LQKENI. V lost 3 bases and J lost 5, with 10 bases in between. CDR3 sequence: CASSPSRETGELFF. The CDR3 DNA is TGTGCCAGCTCACCTTCCAGGGAGACCGGGGAGCTGTTTTTT.

The chain carries TRBV3-1 (or the pseudogene TRBV3-2) and TRBJ2-1; 8 nucleotides align to TRBD2. Germline V gene sequence: CDR1 LGHDT, CDR2 YNNKEL (reference sequence). The CDR3 contains 17 residues. Trimming cost V 0 bases and J 4 bases; bases outside gene matches: 8. This CDR3 is CASSQDPAGAYYNEQFF. The CDR3 bases are TGTGCCAGCAGCCAAGATCCAGCGGGGGCCTATTACAATGAGCAGTTCTTC.

The chain combines TRBV5-1 with TRBJ1-2, with D maybe TRBD1 (5 bases). Trimming took off 0 bases at V and 7 bases at J, with 16 bases between the two ends. In germline, CDR1 is SGHRS, CDR2 YFSETQ. The CDR3 has 15 amino acids. The CDR3 DNA reads as TGCGCCAGCAGCTTGGCCTTCTCAGGGAGTAGTGGCTACACCTTC. This codes for CASSLAFSGSSGYTF.

The rearrangement links TRBV2 to TRBJ2-3; 12 bases align to TRBD2. J lost 5 bases, V lost 6 bases, and 6 bases had no gene match. The CDR3 spans 15 residues. CDR1 and CDR2 (germline): SNHLY, FYNNEI. CDR3 sequence reads: CASRASGGVGDTQYF. DNA for the CDR3: TGTGCCAGCAGGGCTAGCGGGGGGGTTGGAGATACGCAGTATTTT.

The J gene is TRBJ1-2, the V gene TRBV9; 10 bases are shared with TRBD1. Germline V gene sequence: CDR1 SGDLS, CDR2 YYNGEE. The CDR3 is 16 residues long. V was clipped by 3 bases and J by 4 bases; unmatched bases: 9. The CDR3 protein is CASSAWRTGGVYGYTF. In DNA form, the CDR3 reads TGTGCCAGCAGCGCCTGGCGGACAGGGGGAGTCTATGGCTACACCTTC. The variable domain in full, completed from reference TRBV9 and TRBJ1-2, reads DSGVTQTPKHLITATGQRVTLRCSPRSGDLSVYWYQQSLDQGLQFLIQYYNGEERAKGNILERFSAQQFPDLHSELNLSSLELGDSALYFCASSAWRTGGVYGYTFGSGTRLTVV.

The rearrangement links TRBV5-4 to TRBJ2-7; possibly TRBD2 for D (7 bases). This CDR3 contains 16 residues. With 0 bases removed from V and 2 bases from J, the gap between germline ends came to 15 bases. Germline V gene lookup returns CDR1 SGHNT and CDR2 YYREEE (reference sequence). CDR3 nucleotides: TGTGCCAGCAGCTTGGGGGGGGGCGGTCCCACCTACGAGCAGTACTTC. Its protein is CASSLGGGGPTYEQYF. The whole variable domain, filled in from reference TRBV5-4 and TRBJ2-7, reads ETGVTQSPTHLIKTRGQQVTLRCSSQSGHNTVSWYQQALGQGPQFIFQYYREEENGRGNFPPRFSGLQFPNYSSELNVNALELDDSALYLCASSLGGGGPTYEQYFGPGTRLTVT.

The chain has TRBV29-1 and TRBJ2-3, with unresolved D. Germline V CDR1 and CDR2: SQVTM, ANQGSEA. Between the trimmed V and J ends, which lost 7 bases and 3 bases, there was a span of 11 bases. This CDR3 is 12 amino acids long. CDR3 sequence reads: CSDQSGTDTQYF. The CDR3 nucleotides are TGCAGCGACCAGTCGGGTACAGATACGCAGTATTTT.

This chain links TRBV9 with TRBJ2-4; TRBD2 agrees at 8 bases. V trimming: 3 bases; J trimming: 7 bases; junction bases outside the gene matches: 6. The CDR3 runs to 14 residues. Per the germline V gene, CDR1 is SGDLS and CDR2 is YYNGEE. The CDR3 loop is CASSAEREWNIQYF. The CDR3 coding sequence is TGTGCCAGCAGCGCCGAGCGGGAGTGGAACATTCAGTACTTC.

This clone was seen only a few times. The CDR3 spells CASSYPAGTGAEQYF. CDR3 DNA sequence: TGTGCCAGCAGTTACCCGGCCGGGACAGGGGCCGAGCAGTACTTC. The rearrangement uses TRBV6-2 or TRBV6-3 and TRBJ2-7; 10 bases match TRBD1. There are 15 residues in the CDR3. Germline-derived CDR1 and CDR2 are MNHEY and SVGEGT. Trimming removed 2 bases from V and 6 bases from J; junction bases left unmatched: 7.

This sequence joins TRBV19 and TRBJ2-5, with TRBD2 matching over 7 bases. The CDR3 is 14 residues long. Germline CDR1 is LNHDA and CDR2 is SQIVND (reference sequence). Losses at the gene ends were 7 bases for V and 4 bases for J; bases not matched to a gene: 9. CDR3 region: CASTPTAGVETQYF. Here the CDR3 DNA reads TGTGCCAGTACTCCGACCGCGGGGGTAGAGACCCAGTACTTC.

J is TRBJ1-5 and V is TRBV19; D not certain. V gave up 1 base and J gave up 5 bases, with 12 bases separating them. This CDR3 contains 15 residues. Germline CDR1 reads LNHDA; CDR2 reads SQIVND (reference sequence). The CDR3 DNA reads as TGTGCCAGTAGTATAGGTAACAGCCCGCATCAGCCCCAGCATTTT. Translating gives CASSIGNSPHQPQHF.

This rearrangement joins TRBV12-3 or TRBV12-4 to TRBJ2-7; D is tentatively TRBD1 or TRBD2 (6 bases each). The CDR3 is 11 residues long. V was clipped by 5 bases and J by 12 bases, with 14 bases between them. CDR3 bases: TGTGCCAGCAGTCCGGGGGCGGAAAGGTACTTC. This translates into CASSPGAERYF.

The CDR3 DNA follows: TGTGCCAGCAGTTCCGCAGGGATGCACACTGAAGCTTTCTTT. It translates to CASSSAGMHTEAFF. The rearrangement joins TRBV25-1 to TRBJ1-1; D possibly corresponds to TRBD1 (5 bases). The CDR3 is 14 amino acids. V was trimmed by 5 bases and J by 3 bases, leaving 13 bases between them. Germline V gives CDR1 MGHDK, CDR2 SYGVNS.

The gene calls are TRBV19 and TRBJ1-2; D perhaps matches TRBD1 (6 bases). The CDR3 is made up of 15 amino acids. The germline gives CDR1 LNHDA, CDR2 SQIVND (reference sequence). The V gene lost 9 bases and the J gene lost 4 bases, with 21 bases spanning the gap. The chain's CDR3 is CASLPVGGPFYGYTF. For the CDR3, the DNA is TGTGCCAGCCTTCCCGTCGGGGGCCCCTTCTATGGCTACACCTTC.

The chain uses TRBV9 and TRBJ1-6; tentatively, D is TRBD1 (6 bases). Germline V gene lookup returns CDR1 SGDLS and CDR2 YYNGEE. V was pared by 4 bases and J by 6 bases, with 14 bases between. The CDR3 loop spans 15 amino acids. The CDR3 DNA reads TGTGCCAGCAGCCCCTCCCCAGGGGTTAATTCACCCCTCCACTTT. It yields the protein CASSPSPGVNSPLHF.

The CDR3 is CASSYGSSYEQYF. DNA for the CDR3: TGTGCCAGCAGTTATGGGAGCTCCTACGAGCAGTACTTC. The gene calls are TRBV28 and TRBJ2-7; D might be TRBD2 (5 bases). Germline CDR1 and CDR2: MDHEN and SYDVKM. Trimming removed 4 bases from V and 0 bases from J, with 7 bases in between. This CDR3 comprises 13 residues. The variable domain in full, completed from reference TRBV28 and TRBJ2-7, reads DVKVTQSSRYLVKRTGEKVFLECVQDMDHENMFWYRQDPGLGLRLIYFSYDVKMKEKGDIPEGYSVSREKKERFSLILESASTNQTSMYLCASSYGSSYEQYFGPGTRLTVT.

This chain links TRBV7-2 with TRBJ1-1; TRBD1 is a possible D gene (5 bases). This CDR3 is 14 amino acids long. The germline V and J ends were trimmed by 0 bases and 4 bases, with 9 bases remaining between them. From germline, CDR1 is SGHTA and CDR2 FQGNSA. The CDR3 DNA sequence: TGTGCCAGCAGCTTAGCCGGGACGGGCACTGAAGCTTTCTTT. This encodes CASSLAGTGTEAFF.

The V gene is TRBV6-6, the J gene TRBJ2-6, with TRBD1 as a possible D gene (6 bases). Trimming stripped 8 bases from V and 0 bases from J, with 14 bases between. The CDR3 length is 16 residues. The germline V gene has CDR1 MNHNY and CDR2 SVGAGI (reference sequence). The CDR3 region has the DNA TGTGCCAGCGAGACAGGCCGACTCTCTGGGGCCAACGTCCTGACTTTC. Translated, it gives CASETGRLSGANVLTF.

The chain couples TRBV21-1 to TRBJ2-1. TRBV21-1 is given as a pseudogene. This CDR3 spans 12 amino acids. CDR3 in DNA: TGTGCCAGCAGCCCACCGGGACCAGAGCAGTTCTTC. It specifies CASSPPGPEQFF.

This clone has a handful of counts. The DNA is left out, because the CDR3 cannot be placed on it with certainty; the CDR3 is given as TCRdb lists it. The CDR3 reads CASSSVGSGALTDTRYF. This chain joins TRBV27 and TRBJ2-3; the table's D call, TRBD2, was not checked against the DNA. The CDR3 length equals 17 residues, ends included. Germline lookup yields CDR1 MNHEY and CDR2 SMNVEV (reference sequence).

This chain connects TRBV14 to TRBJ1-1; D possibly corresponds to TRBD1 (5 bases). The CDR3 consists of 16 residues. Trimming took 4 bases from V and 0 from J, leaving 15 bases between them. Germline V gene lookup returns CDR1 SGHDN and CDR2 FVKESK. In DNA, the CDR3 is TGTGCCAGCAGCCCCGGGGCAGAGTTCATGAACACTGAAGCTTTCTTT. Its translation: CASSPGAEFMNTEAFF.

The chain links TRBV9 to TRBJ2-5, with TRBD1 identical over 10 bases. The V gene end was trimmed by 5 bases and the J gene end by 3 bases; junction bases not matched to a gene: 22. Germline CDR1 and CDR2: SGDLS and YYNGEE. The CDR3 is 20 amino acids. This CDR3 reads CASRALGTGAMREKKETQYF. The CDR3 DNA is TGTGCCAGCAGGGCCCTTGGGACAGGGGCAATGCGGGAAAAGAAAGAGACCCAGTACTTC.

V usage is TRBV7-9 and J usage is TRBJ2-7; D is ambiguous. V shed 1 base and J shed 4 bases, with 14 bases lying between them. This CDR3 comprises 15 residues. Germline V gene sequence: CDR1 SEHNR, CDR2 FQNEAQ (reference sequence). As DNA, the CDR3 is TGTGCCAGCAGCTTAGGGGGTTCCTCCTTTTACGAGCAGTACTTC. Its translation: CASSLGGSSFYEQYF.

CDR3 sequence reads: CASSSSGTASTEAFF. The CDR3 DNA is TGTGCCAGCAGCTCCTCCGGGACAGCATCCACTGAAGCTTTCTTT. This chain connects TRBV11-3 to TRBJ1-1; 7 bases agree with TRBD1. V lost 4 bases to trimming and J lost 4 bases; unmatched junction nucleotides: 9. The CDR3 is 15 amino acids. Germline CDR1 and CDR2: SGHNT and YENEEA.

The chain employs TRBV11-3 and TRBJ2-3, with 11 bases identical to TRBD2. Per the germline V gene, CDR1 is SGHNT and CDR2 is YENEEA. V lost 3 bases and J lost 5; bases outside the gene matches: 1. The CDR3 extends over 14 amino acids. CDR3 sequence (DNA): TGTGCCAGCAGCTTCACTAGCGGGAGAGATACGCAGTATTTT. Protein sequence: CASSFTSGRDTQYF.